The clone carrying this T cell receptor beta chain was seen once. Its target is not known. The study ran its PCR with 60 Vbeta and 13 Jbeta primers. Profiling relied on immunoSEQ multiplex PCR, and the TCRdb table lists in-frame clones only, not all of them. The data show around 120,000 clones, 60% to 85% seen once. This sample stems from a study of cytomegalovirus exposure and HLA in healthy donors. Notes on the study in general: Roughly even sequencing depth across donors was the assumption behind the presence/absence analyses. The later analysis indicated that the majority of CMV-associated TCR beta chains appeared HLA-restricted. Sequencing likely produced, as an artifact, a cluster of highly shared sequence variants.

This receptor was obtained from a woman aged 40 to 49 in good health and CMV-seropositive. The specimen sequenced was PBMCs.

The CDR3 sequence: CASSIEVGRGSGYTF. CDR3 in DNA: TGTGCCAGTAGTATCGAGGTAGGCAGGGGAAGCGGCTACACCTTC. V is TRBV19 and J is TRBJ1-2; possible D gene TRBD1, 6 bases. This CDR3 has 15 residues. Germline CDR1 and CDR2: LNHDA and SQIVND (reference sequence). V was pared by 3 bases and J by 8 bases, with 19 bases between.